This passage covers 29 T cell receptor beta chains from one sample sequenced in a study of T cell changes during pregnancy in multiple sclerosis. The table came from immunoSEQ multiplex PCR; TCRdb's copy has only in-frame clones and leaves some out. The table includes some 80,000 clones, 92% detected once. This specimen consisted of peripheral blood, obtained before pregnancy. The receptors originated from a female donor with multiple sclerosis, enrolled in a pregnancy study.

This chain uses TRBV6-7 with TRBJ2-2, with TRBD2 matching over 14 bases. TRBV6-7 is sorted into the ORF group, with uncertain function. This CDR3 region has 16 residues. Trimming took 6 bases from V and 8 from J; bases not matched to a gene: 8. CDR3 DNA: TGTGCCAGCAGGCTCGGGACTAGCGGGAGTATGGGGGAGCTGTTTTTT. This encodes CASRLGTSGSMGELFF.

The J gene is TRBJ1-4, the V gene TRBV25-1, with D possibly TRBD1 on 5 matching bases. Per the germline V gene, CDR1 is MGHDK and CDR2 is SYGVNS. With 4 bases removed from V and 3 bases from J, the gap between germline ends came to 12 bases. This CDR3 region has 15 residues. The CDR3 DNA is TGTGCCAGCAGTGTCACAGGCCCTTCTAATGAAAAACTGTTTTTT. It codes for CASSVTGPSNEKLFF.

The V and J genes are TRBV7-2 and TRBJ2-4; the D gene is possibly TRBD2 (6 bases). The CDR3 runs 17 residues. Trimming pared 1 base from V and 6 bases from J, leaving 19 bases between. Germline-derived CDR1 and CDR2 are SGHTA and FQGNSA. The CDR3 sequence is CASSLVGGPKGINIQYF. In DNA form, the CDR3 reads TGTGCCAGCAGCTTAGTTGGAGGGCCCAAGGGGATAAACATTCAGTACTTC.

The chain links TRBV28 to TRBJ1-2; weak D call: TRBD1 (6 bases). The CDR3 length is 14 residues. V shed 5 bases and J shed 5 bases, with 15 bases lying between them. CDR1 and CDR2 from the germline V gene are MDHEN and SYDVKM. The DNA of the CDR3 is TGTGCCAGCAGTACCAAATTAGGGGGTTATGGCTACACCTTC. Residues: CASSTKLGGYGYTF.

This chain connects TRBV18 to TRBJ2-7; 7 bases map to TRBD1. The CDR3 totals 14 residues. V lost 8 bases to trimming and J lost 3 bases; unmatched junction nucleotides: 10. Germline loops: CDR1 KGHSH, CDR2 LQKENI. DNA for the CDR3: TGTGCCAGCCACCCTGGGACAGCAGACTACGAGCAGTACTTC. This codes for CASHPGTADYEQYF. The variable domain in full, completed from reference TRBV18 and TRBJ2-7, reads NAGVMQNPRHLVRRRGQEARLRCSPMKGHSHVYWYRQLPEEGLKFMVYLQKENIIDESGMPKERFSAEFPKEGPSILRIQQVVRGDSAAYFCASHPGTADYEQYFGPGTRLTVT.

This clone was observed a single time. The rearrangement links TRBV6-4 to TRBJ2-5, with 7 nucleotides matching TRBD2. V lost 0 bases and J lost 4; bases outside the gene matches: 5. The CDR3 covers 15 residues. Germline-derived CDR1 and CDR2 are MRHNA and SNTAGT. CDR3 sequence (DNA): TGTGCCAGCAGTGACTCGAAGGGAGGGGCAGAGACCCAGTACTTC. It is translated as CASSDSKGGAETQYF.

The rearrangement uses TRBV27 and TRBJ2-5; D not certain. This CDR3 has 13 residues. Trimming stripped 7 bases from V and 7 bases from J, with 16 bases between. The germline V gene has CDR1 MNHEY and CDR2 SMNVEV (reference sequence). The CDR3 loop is CASTQRPGGTQYF. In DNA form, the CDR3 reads TGTGCCAGCACCCAACGTCCCGGCGGGACCCAGTACTTC.

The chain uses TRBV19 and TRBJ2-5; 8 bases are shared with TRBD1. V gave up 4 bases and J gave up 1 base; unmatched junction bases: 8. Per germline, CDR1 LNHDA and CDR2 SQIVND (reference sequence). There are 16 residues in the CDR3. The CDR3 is CASSKLTGAPQETQYF. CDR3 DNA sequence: TGTGCCAGTAGTAAATTGACAGGGGCCCCCCAAGAGACCCAGTACTTC.

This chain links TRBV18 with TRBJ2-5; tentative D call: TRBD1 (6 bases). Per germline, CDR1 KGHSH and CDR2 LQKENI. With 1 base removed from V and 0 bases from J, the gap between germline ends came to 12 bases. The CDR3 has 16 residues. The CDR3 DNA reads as TGTGCCAGCTCACCACTACCCGGACAGAACCAAGAGACCCAGTACTTC. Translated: CASSPLPGQNQETQYF.

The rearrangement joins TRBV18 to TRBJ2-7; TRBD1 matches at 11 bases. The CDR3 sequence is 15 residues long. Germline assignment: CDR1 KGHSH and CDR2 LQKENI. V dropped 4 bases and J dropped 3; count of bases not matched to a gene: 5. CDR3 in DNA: TGTGCCAGCTCACAAACCGGGACAGGGGGCTACGAGCAGTACTTC. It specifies CASSQTGTGGYEQYF.

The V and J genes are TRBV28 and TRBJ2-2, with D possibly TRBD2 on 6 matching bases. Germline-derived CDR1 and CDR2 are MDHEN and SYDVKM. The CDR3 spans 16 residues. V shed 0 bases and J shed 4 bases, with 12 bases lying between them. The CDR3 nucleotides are TGTGCCAGCAGTTTATGGTTAGGAGGGGCCACCGGGGAGCTGTTTTTT. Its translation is CASSLWLGGATGELFF.

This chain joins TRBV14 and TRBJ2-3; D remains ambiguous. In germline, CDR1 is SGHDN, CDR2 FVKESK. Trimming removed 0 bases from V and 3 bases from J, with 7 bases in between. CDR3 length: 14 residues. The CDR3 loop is CASSQEENTDTQYF. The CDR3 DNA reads TGTGCCAGCAGCCAAGAAGAGAATACAGATACGCAGTATTTT.

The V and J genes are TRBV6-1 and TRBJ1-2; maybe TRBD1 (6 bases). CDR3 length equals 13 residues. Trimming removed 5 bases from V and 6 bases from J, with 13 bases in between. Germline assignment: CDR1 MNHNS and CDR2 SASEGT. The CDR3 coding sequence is TGTGCCAGCAGTATACAGGGCCGGGATGGCTACACCTTC. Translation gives CASSIQGRDGYTF.

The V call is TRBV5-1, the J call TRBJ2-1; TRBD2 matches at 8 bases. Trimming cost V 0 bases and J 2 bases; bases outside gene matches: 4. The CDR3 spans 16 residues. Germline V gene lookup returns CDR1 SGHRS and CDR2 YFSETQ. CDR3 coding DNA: TGCGCCAGCAGCTTGGCCTCCGGGAGGGCCTACAATGAGCAGTTCTTC. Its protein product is CASSLASGRAYNEQFF.

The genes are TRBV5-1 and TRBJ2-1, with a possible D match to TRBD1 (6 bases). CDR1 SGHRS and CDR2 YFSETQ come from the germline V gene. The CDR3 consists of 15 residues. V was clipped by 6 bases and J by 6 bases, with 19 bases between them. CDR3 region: CASTPNPVTGNEQFF. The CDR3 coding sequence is TGCGCCAGCACCCCCAACCCCGTGACAGGCAATGAGCAGTTCTTC.

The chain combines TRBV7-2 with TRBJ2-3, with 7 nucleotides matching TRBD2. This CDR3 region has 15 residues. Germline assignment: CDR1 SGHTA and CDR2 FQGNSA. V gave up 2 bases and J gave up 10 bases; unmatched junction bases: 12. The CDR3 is CASSLFRGGLGAQYF. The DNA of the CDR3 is TGTGCCAGCAGCTTATTTCGGGGAGGGCTGGGGGCGCAGTATTTT. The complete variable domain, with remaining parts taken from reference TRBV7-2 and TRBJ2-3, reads GAGVSQSPSNKVTEKGKDVELRCDPISGHTALYWYRQSLGQGLEFLIYFQGNSAPDKSGLPSDRFSAERTGGSVSTLTIQRTQQEDSAVYLCASSLFRGGLGAQYFGPGTRLTVL.

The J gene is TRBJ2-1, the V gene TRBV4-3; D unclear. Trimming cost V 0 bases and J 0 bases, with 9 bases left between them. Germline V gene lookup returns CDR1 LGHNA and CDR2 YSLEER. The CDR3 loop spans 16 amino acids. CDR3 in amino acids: CASSQDPGPSYNEQFF. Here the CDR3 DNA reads TGCGCCAGCAGCCAAGACCCTGGCCCCTCCTACAATGAGCAGTTCTTC.

The CDR3 spells CAGSRPGLGAHEQFF. The CDR3 coding sequence is TGTGCCGGCTCAAGACCGGGACTAGGTGCCCATGAGCAGTTCTTC. The chain employs TRBV28 and TRBJ2-1, with 8 bases matching TRBD2. After removal of 11 bases from V and 8 bases from J, the junction contained 17 bases not matched to a gene. Germline CDR1 reads MDHEN; CDR2 reads SYDVKM. CDR3 length: 15 residues.

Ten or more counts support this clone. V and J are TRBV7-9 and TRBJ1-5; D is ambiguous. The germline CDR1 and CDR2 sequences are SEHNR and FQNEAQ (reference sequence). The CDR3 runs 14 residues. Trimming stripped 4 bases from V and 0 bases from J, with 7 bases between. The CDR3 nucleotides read TGTGCCAGCAGCTACGGGAGTAGCAATCAGCCCCAGCATTTT. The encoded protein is CASSYGSSNQPQHF.

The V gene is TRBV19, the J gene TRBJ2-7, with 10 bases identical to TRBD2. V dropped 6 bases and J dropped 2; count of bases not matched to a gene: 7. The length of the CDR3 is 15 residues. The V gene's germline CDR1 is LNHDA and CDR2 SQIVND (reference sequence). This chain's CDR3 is CASRSSGSGTYEQYF. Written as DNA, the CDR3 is TGTGCCAGTAGGTCTAGCGGGAGCGGGACCTACGAGCAGTACTTC.

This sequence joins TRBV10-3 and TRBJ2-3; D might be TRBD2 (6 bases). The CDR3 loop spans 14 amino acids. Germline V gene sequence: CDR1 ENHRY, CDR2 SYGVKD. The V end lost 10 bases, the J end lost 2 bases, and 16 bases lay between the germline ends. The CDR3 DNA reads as TGTGCCACTAAGAGAGGGGAGGTCACAGATACGCAGTATTTT. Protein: CATKRGEVTDTQYF.

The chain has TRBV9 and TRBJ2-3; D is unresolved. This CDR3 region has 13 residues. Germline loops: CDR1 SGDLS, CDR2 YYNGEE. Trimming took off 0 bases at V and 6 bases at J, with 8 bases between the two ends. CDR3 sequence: CASSVVPVDTQYF. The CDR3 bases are TGTGCCAGCAGCGTAGTACCGGTGGATACGCAGTATTTT. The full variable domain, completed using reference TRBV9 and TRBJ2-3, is DSGVTQTPKHLITATGQRVTLRCSPRSGDLSVYWYQQSLDQGLQFLIQYYNGEERAKGNILERFSAQQFPDLHSELNLSSLELGDSALYFCASSVVPVDTQYFGPGTRLTVL.

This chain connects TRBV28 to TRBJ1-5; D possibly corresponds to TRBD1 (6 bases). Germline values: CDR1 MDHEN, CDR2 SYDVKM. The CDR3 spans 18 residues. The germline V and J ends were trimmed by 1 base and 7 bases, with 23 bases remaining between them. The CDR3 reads CASSLYVRGRLSPQPQHF. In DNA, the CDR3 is TGTGCCAGCAGTTTATATGTGCGGGGGCGCCTGTCCCCCCAGCCCCAGCATTTT. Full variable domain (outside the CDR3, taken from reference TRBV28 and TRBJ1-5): DVKVTQSSRYLVKRTGEKVFLECVQDMDHENMFWYRQDPGLGLRLIYFSYDVKMKEKGDIPEGYSVSREKKERFSLILESASTNQTSMYLCASSLYVRGRLSPQPQHFGDGTRLSIL.

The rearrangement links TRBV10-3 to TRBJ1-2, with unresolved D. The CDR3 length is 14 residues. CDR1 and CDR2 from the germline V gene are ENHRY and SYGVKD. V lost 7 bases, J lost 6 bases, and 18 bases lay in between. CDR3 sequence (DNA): TGTGCCATCACCGGCGGAGGCCGCCTCGATGGCTACACCTTC. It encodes CAITGGGRLDGYTF.

Here the CDR3 DNA reads TGTGCCAGCAGTCTTCACAGGATTGAAGGCTACACCTTC. Translated: CASSLHRIEGYTF. The rearrangement links TRBV6-1 to TRBJ1-2; D is perhaps TRBD1 (5 bases). CDR1 is MNHNS and CDR2 is SASEGT in the germline V gene. The CDR3 covers 13 residues. V was cut by 5 bases and J by 8 bases, with 15 bases left in between.

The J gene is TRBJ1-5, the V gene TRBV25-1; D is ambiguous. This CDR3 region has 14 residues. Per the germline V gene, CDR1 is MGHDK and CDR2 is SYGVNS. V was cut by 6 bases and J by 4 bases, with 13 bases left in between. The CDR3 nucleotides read TGTGCCAGCAGACACACCCGCTCTAATCAGCCCCAGCATTTT. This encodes CASRHTRSNQPQHF.

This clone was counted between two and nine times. The DNA of the CDR3 is TGTGCCAGCAGTTTAGCTTCAGGCGGGACAGGGTTACGGCTGTTGTTTTTT. This translates into CASSLASGGTGLRLLFF. This rearrangement joins TRBV28 to TRBJ1-4; 9 bases align to TRBD1. With V trimmed by 2 bases and J by 15 bases, 19 bases remained unmatched. Germline V gives CDR1 MDHEN, CDR2 SYDVKM. This CDR3 is built from 17 residues. Full variable domain (outside the CDR3, taken from reference TRBV28 and TRBJ1-4): DVKVTQSSRYLVKRTGEKVFLECVQDMDHENMFWYRQDPGLGLRLIYFSYDVKMKEKGDIPEGYSVSREKKERFSLILESASTNQTSMYLCASSLASGGTGLRLLFFGSGTQLSVL.

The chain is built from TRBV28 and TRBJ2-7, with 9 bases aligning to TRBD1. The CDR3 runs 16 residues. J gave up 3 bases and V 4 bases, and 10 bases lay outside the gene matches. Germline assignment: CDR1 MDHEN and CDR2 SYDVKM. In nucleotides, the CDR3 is TGTGCCAGCAGTTCCTACGGGACAGGGCCTAACTACGAGCAGTACTTC. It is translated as CASSSYGTGPNYEQYF.

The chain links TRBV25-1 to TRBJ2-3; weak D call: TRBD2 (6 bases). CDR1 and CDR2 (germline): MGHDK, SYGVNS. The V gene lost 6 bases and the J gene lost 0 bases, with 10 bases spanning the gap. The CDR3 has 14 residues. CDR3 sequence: CASRISGSTDTQYF. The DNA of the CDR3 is TGTGCCAGCAGGATTAGCGGCAGCACAGATACGCAGTATTTT.